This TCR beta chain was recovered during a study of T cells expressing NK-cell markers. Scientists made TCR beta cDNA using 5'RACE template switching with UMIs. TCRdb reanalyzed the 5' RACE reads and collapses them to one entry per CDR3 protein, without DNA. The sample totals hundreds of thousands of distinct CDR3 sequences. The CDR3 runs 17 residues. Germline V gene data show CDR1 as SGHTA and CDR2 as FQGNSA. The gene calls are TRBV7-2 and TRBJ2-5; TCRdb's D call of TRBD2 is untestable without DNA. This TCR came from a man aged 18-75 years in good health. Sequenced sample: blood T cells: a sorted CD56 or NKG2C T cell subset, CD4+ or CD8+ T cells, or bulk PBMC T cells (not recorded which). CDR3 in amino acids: CASRRGLASRYQETQYF.